A single T cell receptor (beta chain) is shown here with its context. Since a far larger clone is one base different, this is likely a read error. Additional DNA sequences in this sample encode the identical CDR3. An assay was performed, and its level was deep. TCRdb keeps only in-frame clones here, not all; method: immunoSEQ multiplex PCR. The sample carries about 1 million clones, about three quarters recorded once. This CDR3 has 11 amino acids. V was trimmed by 2 bases and J by 7 bases, leaving 6 bases between them. The V gene's germline CDR1 is WSHSY and CDR2 SAAADI. The data originate from a study of shared clonotypes between healthy human individuals. Study overall: The plates for each donor numbered three CD4 naive, three CD4 memory, two CD8 naive and one CD8 memory.

The chain joins TRBV10-2 to TRBJ2-7; D gene unclear. The sequence derives from a man aged 18 to 30 in good health. The material sequenced was memory CD4+ T cells sorted from blood. Subset noted: CD45RA-negative fraction. CDR3 bases: TGCGCCAGCAGTGAGGGCGGAGAGCAGTACTTC. Translating gives CASSEGGEQYF.